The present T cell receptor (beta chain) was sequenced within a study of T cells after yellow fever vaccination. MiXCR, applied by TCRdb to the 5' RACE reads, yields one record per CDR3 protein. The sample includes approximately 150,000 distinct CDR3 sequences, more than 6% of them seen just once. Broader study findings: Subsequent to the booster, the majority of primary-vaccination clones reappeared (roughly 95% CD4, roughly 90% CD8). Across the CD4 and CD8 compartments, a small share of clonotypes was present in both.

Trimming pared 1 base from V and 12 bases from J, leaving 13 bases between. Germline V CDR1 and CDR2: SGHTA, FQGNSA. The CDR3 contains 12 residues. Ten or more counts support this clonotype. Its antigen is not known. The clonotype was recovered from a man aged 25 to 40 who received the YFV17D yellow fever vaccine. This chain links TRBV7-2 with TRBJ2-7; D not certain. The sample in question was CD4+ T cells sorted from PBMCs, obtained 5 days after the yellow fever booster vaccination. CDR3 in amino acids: CASSLELLGLYF. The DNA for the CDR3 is TGTGCCAGCAGCTTAGAATTATTGGGTCTGTACTTC.